The subject of this entry is one T cell receptor (beta chain). This entry comes from a study of cytomegalovirus exposure and HLA in healthy donors. Study at large: In terms of ancestry, the Caucasian-associated cluster contained 81% of the 300 to 400 genotyped donors.

Per germline, CDR1 SGHAT and CDR2 FQNNGV. The CDR3 spans 14 residues. After removal of 5 bases from V and 1 base from J, the junction contained 5 bases not matched to a gene. PCR employed 60 Vbeta and 13 Jbeta primers. Data came from immunoSEQ multiplex PCR; TCRdb stores just in-frame clones and leaves some out. The sample has 150,000 to 200,000 clones, almost 80% seen once. The clonotype originates from a man in his forties or fifties in good health and CMV-seropositive. The sequenced sample was PBMCs. The chain joins TRBV11-2 to TRBJ2-7, with 7 nucleotides matching TRBD1. In DNA form, the CDR3 reads TGTGCCAGCAGCCGCGACAGGGATTCCTACGAGCAGTACTTC. This encodes CASSRDRDSYEQYF.